The 32 T cell receptor beta chains listed next were all sequenced from one sample in a study of shared clonotypes between healthy human individuals. The data were produced by immunoSEQ multiplex PCR, yet TCRdb's version contains in-frame clones alone and is incomplete. The table shows 2,500,000 or so clones, with around 90% occurring only once. The sample consisted of naive CD4+ T cells sorted from blood. The subset is: CD45RA+ positively selected. The receptors come from a young man in good health.

The chain's CDR3 is CASSPDRFQPQHF. The CDR3 DNA follows: TGTGCCAGCTCACCGGACAGATTTCAGCCCCAGCATTTT. The V call is TRBV18, the J call TRBJ1-5; a possible D gene is TRBD1 (6 bases). From germline, CDR1 is KGHSH and CDR2 LQKENI. Trimming removed 3 bases from V and 6 bases from J, with 9 bases in between. This CDR3 region has 13 residues.

The gene calls are TRBV12-5 and TRBJ2-7; TRBD2 agrees at 7 bases. J lost 2 bases, V lost 0 bases, and 10 bases had no gene match. The CDR3 extends over 17 amino acids. Per germline, CDR1 LGHNT and CDR2 FRNRAP. This CDR3 is CASGLVLATASPYEQYF. The CDR3 DNA follows: TGTGCTAGTGGTTTGGTACTAGCGACAGCCTCGCCCTACGAGCAGTACTTC.

The V call is TRBV7-2, the J call TRBJ2-1; D tentatively fits TRBD1 or TRBD2 (5 bases each). V lost 5 bases and J 5 bases, leaving 16 bases between the germline ends. The CDR3 sequence is 15 residues long. The germline gives CDR1 SGHTA, CDR2 FQGNSA. CDR3 sequence (DNA): TGTGCCAGCAGCCACCAAACGGGACCGGACAATGAGCAGTTCTTC. Its translation: CASSHQTGPDNEQFF.

This chain connects TRBV29-1 to TRBJ2-3, with D uncertain. CDR1 is SQVTM, CDR2 ANQGSEA, per germline. The CDR3 covers 16 residues. Trimming left V 8 bases short and J 9 bases short, with 30 bases between. In DNA form, the CDR3 reads TGCAGCATCCTCCAGCGTGGCAGCCGCCTGAGTTGGACGCAGTATTTT. Its protein is CSILQRGSRLSWTQYF.

The chain combines TRBV9 with TRBJ2-1, with D uncertain. V dropped 2 bases and J dropped 7 bases, with 10 bases sitting between them. The CDR3 contains 13 residues. CDR1 and CDR2 from the germline V gene are SGDLS and YYNGEE. The CDR3 DNA is TGTGCCAGCAGCGTGCATACCGGGAATGAGCAGTTCTTC. This gives the protein CASSVHTGNEQFF.

The genes are TRBV5-6 and TRBJ2-3, with a tentative D call TRBD1 (6 bases). Germline V CDR1 and CDR2: SGHDT, YYEEEE. Trimming left V 2 bases short and J 4 bases short, with 14 bases between. The CDR3 has 15 amino acids. The CDR3 loop reads CASSFGRGLADTQYF. The CDR3, as DNA: TGTGCCAGCAGCTTTGGCAGGGGATTGGCAGATACGCAGTATTTT. Full variable domain (rest looked up from reference TRBV5-6 and TRBJ2-3): DAGVTQSPTHLIKTRGQQVTLRCSPKSGHDTVSWYQQALGQGPQFIFQYYEEEERQRGNFPDRFSGHQFPNYSSELNVNALLLGDSALYLCASSFGRGLADTQYFGPGTRLTVL.

The genes are TRBV28 and TRBJ2-7; D is ambiguous. Trimming took 4 bases from V and 3 from J, leaving 13 bases between them. This CDR3 has 14 residues. Germline CDR1 and CDR2: MDHEN and SYDVKM. The CDR3: CASSSADHFYEQYF. Written as DNA, the CDR3 is TGTGCCAGCAGTTCGGCGGATCACTTCTACGAGCAGTACTTC.

V and J are TRBV5-1 and TRBJ2-2; unclear D gene. The CDR3 is 15 residues long. Germline V lookup: CDR1 SGHRS, CDR2 YFSETQ. Trimming pared 5 bases from V and 6 bases from J, leaving 17 bases between. The CDR3 nucleotides read TGCGCCAGCAGTCAGGTAGCTCCTCTTCCCGGGGAGCTGTTTTTT. It translates to CASSQVAPLPGELFF.

This rearrangement joins TRBV7-2 to TRBJ1-5; possible D gene TRBD1, 5 bases. CDR1 is SGHTA, CDR2 FQGNSA, per germline. Trimming shortened V by 5 bases and J by 7 bases, and 18 bases separated the two germline ends. The CDR3 loop spans 15 amino acids. The CDR3 nucleotides are TGTGCCAGCAGCCGCGGGGCCTCGAAGGCGCAGCCCCAGCATTTT. Protein: CASSRGASKAQPQHF.

V and J are TRBV11-2 and TRBJ2-1; D is possibly TRBD1 (6 bases). Germline-derived CDR1 and CDR2 are SGHAT and FQNNGV. Trimming pared 6 bases from V and 1 base from J, leaving 16 bases between. CDR3 length: 16 amino acids. CDR3 nucleotides: TGTGCCAGCAGGCCTACTTGGGGGCGGTCCTACAATGAGCAGTTCTTC. Its protein product is CASRPTWGRSYNEQFF.

The rearrangement links TRBV19 to TRBJ1-2; D not resolved. Trimming left V 5 bases short and J 8 bases short, with 12 bases between. There are 12 residues in the CDR3. Germline-derived CDR1 and CDR2 are LNHDA and SQIVND (reference sequence). DNA for the CDR3: TGTGCCAGTAGTGTGCCAGGTGGCGGCTACACCTTC. Translated: CASSVPGGGYTF.

The chain combines TRBV30 with TRBJ1-6; unclear D gene. The germline CDR1 and CDR2 sequences are GTSNPN and SVGIG (reference sequence). The ends were cut back, 2 bases at V and 5 bases at J, with 10 bases in the middle. CDR3 size: 14 residues. CDR3 DNA: TGTGCCTGGAGTCAAAGTATTCATAATTCACCCCTCCACTTT. This gives the protein CAWSQSIHNSPLHF.

Details on this clone: This specimen includes other DNA sequences encoding the same CDR3. The CDR3: CAISESGSMNTEAFF. The CDR3, as DNA: TGTGCCATCAGTGAGTCGGGGAGTATGAACACTGAAGCTTTCTTT. The rearrangement joins TRBV10-3 to TRBJ1-1, with no clear D. There are 15 residues in the CDR3. Germline V lookup: CDR1 ENHRY, CDR2 SYGVKD. V was pared by 0 bases and J by 0 bases, with 8 bases between.

On this clone itself: Additional DNA sequences in this sample encode the identical CDR3. V is TRBV9 and J is TRBJ2-1; no clear D gene. Germline CDR1 SGDLS, CDR2 YYNGEE. The CDR3 extends over 11 amino acids. V was trimmed by 0 bases and J by 10 bases, leaving 5 bases between them. This chain's CDR3 is CASSVVGEQFF. The CDR3 DNA reads TGTGCCAGCAGCGTAGTGGGCGAGCAGTTCTTC.

The CDR3 is CASSPRVGGVSGYNEQFF. The DNA of the CDR3 is TGCGCCAGCAGCCCGCGAGTCGGAGGAGTTTCGGGGTACAATGAGCAGTTCTTC. V gene TRBV5-1 combines with J gene TRBJ2-1; D might be TRBD2 (5 bases). This CDR3 has 18 residues. V was trimmed by 4 bases and J by 4 bases, leaving 24 bases between them. CDR1 is SGHRS and CDR2 is YFSETQ in the germline V gene.

The V call is TRBV13, the J call TRBJ2-2; D uncertain. CDR3 length equals 13 residues. Trimming removed 5 bases at V and 6 bases at J, with 10 bases between. Per the germline V gene, CDR1 is PRHDT and CDR2 is FYEKMQ (reference sequence). The CDR3 DNA reads TGTGCCAGCAGCATTAACCCAGCCGGGGAGCTGTTTTTT. Protein product: CASSINPAGELFF.

This clone was seen just once. This sequence joins TRBV7-9 and TRBJ2-1; tentatively, D is TRBD1 (6 bases). Trimming took 7 bases from V and 8 from J, leaving 21 bases between them. This CDR3 contains 15 residues. From germline, CDR1 is SEHNR and CDR2 FQNEAQ (reference sequence). CDR3 loop: CASTPRTALGDEQFF. In nucleotides, the CDR3 is TGTGCCAGCACCCCCCGGACAGCCCTTGGCGATGAGCAGTTCTTC.

This clone was counted once. The chain is built from TRBV27 and TRBJ2-7; D remains unclear. The germline CDR1 and CDR2 sequences are MNHEY and SMNVEV (reference sequence). The CDR3 sequence is 15 residues long. Trimming pared 2 bases from V and 0 bases from J, leaving 11 bases between. The DNA for the CDR3 is TGTGCCAGCAGTTTAAACAGAAAGAGCTCCTACGAGCAGTACTTC. It translates to CASSLNRKSSYEQYF.

The V and J genes are TRBV6-5 and TRBJ2-1, with no clear D. CDR1 is MNHEY, CDR2 SVGAGI, per germline. The V end was cut by 0 bases, the J end by 13 bases, with 16 bases between. The CDR3 contains 14 residues. The CDR3 sequence is CASSYSDMGTRQFF. CDR3 DNA: TGTGCCAGCAGTTACTCGGATATGGGAACGCGCCAGTTCTTC.

The chain uses TRBV4-1 and TRBJ1-3; D unclear. CDR1 is MGHRA, CDR2 YSYEKL, per germline. The V end lost 4 bases, the J end lost 0 bases, and 28 bases lay between the germline ends. The CDR3 contains 21 residues. The CDR3 DNA reads TGCGCCAGCAGCCGAGTGGAGGGCACATACCCGACCTTGAGCTCTGGAAACACCATATATTTT. It encodes CASSRVEGTYPTLSSGNTIYF.

This chain joins TRBV9 and TRBJ2-3; possibly TRBD1 or TRBD2 for D (5 bases each). The germline V and J ends were trimmed by 5 bases and 2 bases, with 9 bases remaining between them. The germline CDR1 and CDR2 sequences are SGDLS and YYNGEE. This CDR3 comprises 13 residues. CDR3 DNA sequence: TGTGCCAGCAGGGGGGTGTCCACAGATACGCAGTATTTT. This codes for CASRGVSTDTQYF.

As DNA, the CDR3 is TGTGCCAGCAGCTCATGGGACAGCCTAAATGAAAAACTGTTTTTT. Translating gives CASSSWDSLNEKLFF. The V gene is TRBV7-9, the J gene TRBJ1-4; 7 nucleotides match TRBD1. This CDR3 is 15 amino acids long. Germline assignment: CDR1 SEHNR and CDR2 FQNEAQ (reference sequence). V shed 4 bases, J shed 5 bases, and the junction held 7 bases outside the gene matches.

On this clone: The sample contains more than one DNA sequence encoding this CDR3. The CDR3: CASSLDREAFF. As DNA, the CDR3 is TGCGCCAGCAGCTTGGATAGGGAAGCTTTCTTT. The rearrangement links TRBV5-1 to TRBJ1-1; D not certain. The CDR3 is made up of 11 amino acids. The V and J ends lost 0 bases and 8 bases respectively, with 5 bases between them. Germline loops: CDR1 SGHRS, CDR2 YFSETQ.

Notes on this clone: The identical CDR3 is also encoded by other nucleotide sequences in the sample. The chain joins TRBV7-9 to TRBJ2-5; possibly TRBD1 for D (6 bases). Germline CDR1 SEHNR, CDR2 FQNEAQ (reference sequence). The CDR3 sequence is 15 residues long. V gave up 1 base and J gave up 2 bases, with 11 bases separating them. DNA of the CDR3: TGTGCCAGCAGCTTAGTCGGGCAGGGGCAAGAGACCCAGTACTTC. This translates into CASSLVGQGQETQYF.

This clone was seen only once. The rearrangement joins TRBV19 to TRBJ1-2; TRBD1 might be the D (5 bases). Germline V gene data show CDR1 as LNHDA and CDR2 as SQIVND (reference sequence). The CDR3 totals 15 residues. Trimming stripped 8 bases from V and 6 bases from J, with 22 bases between. The CDR3: CASLYRDPFKDGYTF. Written as DNA, the CDR3 is TGTGCCAGTTTATACCGGGACCCCTTTAAGGATGGCTACACCTTC.

This clone came up once. The chain employs TRBV28 and TRBJ1-1; D gene ambiguous. Germline CDR1 is MDHEN and CDR2 is SYDVKM. The V and J ends lost 5 bases and 3 bases respectively, with 16 bases between them. The CDR3 contains 15 residues. Written as DNA, the CDR3 is TGTGCCAGCAGTCAGGTTATGGGAAGGCACACTGAAGCTTTCTTT. Translated: CASSQVMGRHTEAFF.

The V call is TRBV7-9, the J call TRBJ2-5; 8 nucleotides line up with TRBD1. Looked up from germline, CDR1 is SEHNR and CDR2 is FQNEAQ (reference sequence). The V gene end was trimmed by 5 bases and the J gene end by 5 bases; junction bases not matched to a gene: 7. The CDR3 extends over 14 amino acids. In nucleotides, the CDR3 is TGTGCCAGCAGCCTCCCCAGGGACAGGGAGACCCAGTACTTC. It specifies CASSLPRDRETQYF.

Comments on this clone: The same CDR3 arises from other DNA sequences in this sample as well. The chain couples TRBV19 to TRBJ1-6; 8 bases map to TRBD1. Per the germline V gene, CDR1 is LNHDA and CDR2 is SQIVND (reference sequence). This CDR3 has 13 amino acids. With V trimmed by 6 bases and J by 7 bases, 2 bases remained unmatched. CDR3 sequence (DNA): TGTGCCAGTAGCGGACAGGGAAATTCACCCCTCCACTTT. This gives the protein CASSGQGNSPLHF.

The chain joins TRBV7-2 to TRBJ1-3; 7 bases are shared with TRBD1. Trimming took 5 bases from V and 4 from J; bases not matched to a gene: 8. The CDR3 sequence is 15 residues long. Germline V gives CDR1 SGHTA, CDR2 FQGNSA. Here the CDR3 DNA reads TGTGCCAGCAGCCTAAGGGGAGGGGGCGGAAACACCATATATTTT. Residues: CASSLRGGGGNTIYF.

This clone showed up just a few times. Other nucleotide sequences in the sample specify the same CDR3. The rearrangement uses TRBV4-1 and TRBJ2-1, with 12 bases lining up with TRBD2. This CDR3 has 15 residues. Germline CDR1 is MGHRA and CDR2 is YSYEKL. With 1 base clipped from V and 9 bases from J, the junction kept 4 bases outside the gene matches. The CDR3 sequence: CASSQGLAGVSEQFF. CDR3 DNA: TGCGCCAGCAGCCAAGGACTAGCGGGAGTTAGTGAGCAGTTCTTC.

Concerning this clone itself: Other nucleotide sequences in the sample specify the same CDR3. V and J are TRBV30 and TRBJ2-2; TRBD1 is a possible D gene (5 bases). The CDR3 spans 15 residues. Germline CDR1 is GTSNPN and CDR2 is SVGIG (reference sequence). V was shortened by 0 bases and J by 4 bases, with 12 bases between the two germline ends. This CDR3 reads CAWSVLRGGTGELFF. The CDR3 bases are TGTGCCTGGAGTGTGCTAAGGGGCGGCACCGGGGAGCTGTTTTTT.

About this clone itself: Different DNA sequences within this sample yield the same CDR3. The rearrangement links TRBV20-1 to TRBJ2-5; D gene unclear. The V and J ends lost 6 bases and 5 bases respectively, with 10 bases between them. Germline V CDR1 and CDR2: DFQATT, SNEGSKA (reference sequence). The CDR3 covers 11 residues. The DNA for the CDR3 is TGCAGTGCGCTTACCGGGGAGACCCAGTACTTC. The encoded protein is CSALTGETQYF.